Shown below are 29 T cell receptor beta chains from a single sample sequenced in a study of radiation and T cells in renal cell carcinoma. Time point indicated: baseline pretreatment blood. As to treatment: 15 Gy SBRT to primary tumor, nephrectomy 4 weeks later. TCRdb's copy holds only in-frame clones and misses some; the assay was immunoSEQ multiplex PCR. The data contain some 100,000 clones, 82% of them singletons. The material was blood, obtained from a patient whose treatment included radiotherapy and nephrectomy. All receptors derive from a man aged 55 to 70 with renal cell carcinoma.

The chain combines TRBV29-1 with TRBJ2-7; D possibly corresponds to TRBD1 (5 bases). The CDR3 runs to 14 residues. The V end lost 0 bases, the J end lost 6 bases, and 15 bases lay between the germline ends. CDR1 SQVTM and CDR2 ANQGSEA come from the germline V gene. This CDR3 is CSVEETKGALEQYF. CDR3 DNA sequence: TGCAGCGTTGAAGAGACGAAAGGGGCTCTCGAGCAGTACTTC.

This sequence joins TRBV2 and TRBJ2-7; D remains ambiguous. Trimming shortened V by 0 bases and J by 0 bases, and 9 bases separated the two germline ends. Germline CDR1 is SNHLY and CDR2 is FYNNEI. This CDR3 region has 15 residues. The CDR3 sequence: CASSEANIASYEQYF. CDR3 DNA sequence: TGTGCCAGCAGTGAAGCGAATATCGCCTCCTACGAGCAGTACTTC. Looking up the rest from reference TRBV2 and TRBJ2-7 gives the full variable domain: EPEVTQTPSHQVTQMGQEVILRCVPISNHLYFYWYRQILGQKVEFLVSFYNNEISEKSEIFDDQFSVERPDGSNFTLKIRSTKLEDSAMYFCASSEANIASYEQYFGPGTRLTVT.

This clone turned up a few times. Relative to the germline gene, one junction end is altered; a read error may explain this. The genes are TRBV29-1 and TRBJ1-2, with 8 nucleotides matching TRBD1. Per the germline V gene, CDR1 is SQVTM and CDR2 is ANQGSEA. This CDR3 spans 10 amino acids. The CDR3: CSVGTGPPFF. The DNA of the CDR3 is TGCAGCGTTGGGACAGGGCCCCCATTTTTC.

The CDR3 here is CASRTGGLYEQYF. CDR3 nucleotides: TGTGCCAGCAGGACGGGGGGGCTTTACGAGCAGTACTTC. V is TRBV27 and J is TRBJ2-7, with 8 bases that match TRBD2. Germline assignment: CDR1 MNHEY and CDR2 SMNVEV (reference sequence). The CDR3 length is 13 residues. V shed 6 bases and J 4 bases; nucleotides not matched to a gene: 5.

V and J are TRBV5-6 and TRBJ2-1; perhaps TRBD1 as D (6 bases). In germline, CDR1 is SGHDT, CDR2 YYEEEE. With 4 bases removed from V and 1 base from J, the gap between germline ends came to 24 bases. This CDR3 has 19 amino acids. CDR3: CASSPPVSAGDLSYNEQFF. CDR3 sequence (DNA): TGTGCCAGCAGCCCCCCCGTTTCTGCAGGGGACCTATCCTACAATGAGCAGTTCTTC.

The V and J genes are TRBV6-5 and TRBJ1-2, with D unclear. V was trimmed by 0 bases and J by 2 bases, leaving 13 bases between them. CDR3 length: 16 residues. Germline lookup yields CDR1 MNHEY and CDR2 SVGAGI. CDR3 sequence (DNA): TGTGCCAGCAGTTACTCGCGGCTTGGAAAAAACTATGGCTACACCTTC. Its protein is CASSYSRLGKNYGYTF.

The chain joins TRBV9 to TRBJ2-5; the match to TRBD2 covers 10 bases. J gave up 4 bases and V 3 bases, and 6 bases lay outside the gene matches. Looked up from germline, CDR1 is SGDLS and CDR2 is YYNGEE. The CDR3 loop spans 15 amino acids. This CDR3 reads CASSADVAGGETQYF. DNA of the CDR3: TGTGCCAGCAGCGCCGATGTAGCGGGAGGAGAGACCCAGTACTTC. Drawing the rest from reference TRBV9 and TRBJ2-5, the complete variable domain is DSGVTQTPKHLITATGQRVTLRCSPRSGDLSVYWYQQSLDQGLQFLIQYYNGEERAKGNILERFSAQQFPDLHSELNLSSLELGDSALYFCASSADVAGGETQYFGPGTRLLVL.

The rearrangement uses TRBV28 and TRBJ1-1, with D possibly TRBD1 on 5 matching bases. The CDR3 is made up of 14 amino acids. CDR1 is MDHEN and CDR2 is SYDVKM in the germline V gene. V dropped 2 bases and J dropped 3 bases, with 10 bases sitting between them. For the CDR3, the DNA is TGTGCCAGCAGTTTACCGGGGCTCGACACTGAAGCTTTCTTT. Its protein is CASSLPGLDTEAFF.

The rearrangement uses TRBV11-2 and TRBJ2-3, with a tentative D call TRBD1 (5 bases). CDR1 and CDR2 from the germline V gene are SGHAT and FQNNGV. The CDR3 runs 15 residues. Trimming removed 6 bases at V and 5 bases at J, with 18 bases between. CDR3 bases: TGTGCCAGCAGTTCCCACCCAGGGAAGGGAGATACGCAGTATTTT. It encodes CASSSHPGKGDTQYF.

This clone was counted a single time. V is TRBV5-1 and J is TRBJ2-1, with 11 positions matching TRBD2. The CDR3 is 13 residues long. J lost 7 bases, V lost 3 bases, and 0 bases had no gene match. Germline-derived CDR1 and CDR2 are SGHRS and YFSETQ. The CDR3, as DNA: TGCGCCAGCAGCTCTAGCGGGAGGAATGAGCAGTTCTTC. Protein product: CASSSSGRNEQFF.

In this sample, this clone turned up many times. The CDR3 here is CASSPRQGLTSNQPQHF. Written as DNA, the CDR3 is TGTGCCAGCAGTCCCAGACAGGGCCTTACTAGCAATCAGCCCCAGCATTTT. The chain is built from TRBV27 and TRBJ1-5, with 7 positions matching TRBD1. The CDR3 length is 17 residues. The germline V gene has CDR1 MNHEY and CDR2 SMNVEV (reference sequence). V lost 5 bases to trimming and J lost 0 bases; unmatched junction nucleotides: 10.

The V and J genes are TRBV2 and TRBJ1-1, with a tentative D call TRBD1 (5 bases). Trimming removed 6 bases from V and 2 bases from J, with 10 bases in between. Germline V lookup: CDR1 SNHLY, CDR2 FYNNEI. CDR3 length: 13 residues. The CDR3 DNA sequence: TGTGCCAGCAGGAATCAGGGAAACACTGAAGCTTTCTTT. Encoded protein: CASRNQGNTEAFF.

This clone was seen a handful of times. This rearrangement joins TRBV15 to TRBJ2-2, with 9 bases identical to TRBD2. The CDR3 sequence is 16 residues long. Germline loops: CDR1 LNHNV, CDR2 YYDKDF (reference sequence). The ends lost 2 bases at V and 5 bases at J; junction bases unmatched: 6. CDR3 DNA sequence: TGTGCCACCAGCAGACGGACTAGCGCCCCGACCGGGGAGCTGTTTTTT. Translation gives CATSRRTSAPTGELFF.

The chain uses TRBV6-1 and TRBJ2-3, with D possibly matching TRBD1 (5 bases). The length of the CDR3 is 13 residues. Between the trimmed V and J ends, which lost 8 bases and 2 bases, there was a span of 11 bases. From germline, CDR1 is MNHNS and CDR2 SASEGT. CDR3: CASSPGHTDTQYF. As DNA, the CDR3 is TGTGCCAGCTCCCCCGGACACACAGATACGCAGTATTTT.

The chain's CDR3 is CASSSKGYQETQYF. The CDR3 nucleotides read TGTGCCAGCAGCTCAAAGGGGTACCAAGAGACCCAGTACTTC. This chain connects TRBV7-2 to TRBJ2-5; D is perhaps TRBD1 (5 bases). This CDR3 has 14 residues. The V gene's germline CDR1 is SGHTA and CDR2 FQGNSA. V lost 4 bases to trimming and J lost 0 bases, with 9 bases between them.

The CDR3 reads CASSEGNEQFF. For the CDR3, the DNA is TGTGCCAGCAGTGAAGGCAATGAGCAGTTCTTC. V is TRBV25-1 and J is TRBJ2-1; D remains ambiguous. The CDR3 has 11 residues. Deletions cut 2 bases from V and 6 bases from J, with 2 bases between. The V gene's germline CDR1 is MGHDK and CDR2 SYGVNS. Filled out from reference TRBV25-1 and TRBJ2-1, the complete variable domain reads EADIYQTPRYLVIGTGKKITLECSQTMGHDKMYWYQQDPGMELHLIHYSYGVNSTEKGDLSSESTVSRIRTEHFPLTLESARPSHTSQYLCASSEGNEQFFGPGTRLTVL.

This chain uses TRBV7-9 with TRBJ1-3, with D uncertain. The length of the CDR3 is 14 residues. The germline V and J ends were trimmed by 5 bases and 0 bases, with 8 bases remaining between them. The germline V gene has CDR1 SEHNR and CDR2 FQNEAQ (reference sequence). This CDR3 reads CASSRTTSGNTIYF. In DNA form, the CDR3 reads TGTGCCAGCAGCCGTACAACCTCTGGAAACACCATATATTTT.

The DNA of the CDR3 is TGTGCCAGCAGCTTAGATGGCTACTCCTACGAGCAGTACTTC. Residues: CASSLDGYSYEQYF. V usage is TRBV7-2 and J usage is TRBJ2-7, with D unclear. The CDR3 is 14 residues long. Germline V gives CDR1 SGHTA, CDR2 FQGNSA. V was clipped by 1 base and J by 0 bases, with 7 bases between them.

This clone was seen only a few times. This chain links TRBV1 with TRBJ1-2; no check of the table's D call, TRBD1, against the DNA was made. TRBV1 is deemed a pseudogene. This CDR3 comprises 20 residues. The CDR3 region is CTSSQEGRSRGGTAEDGYTF. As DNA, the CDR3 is TGCACCAGCAGCCAAGAAGGAAGATCCCGAGGGGGTACCGCGGAGGATGGCTACACCTTC.

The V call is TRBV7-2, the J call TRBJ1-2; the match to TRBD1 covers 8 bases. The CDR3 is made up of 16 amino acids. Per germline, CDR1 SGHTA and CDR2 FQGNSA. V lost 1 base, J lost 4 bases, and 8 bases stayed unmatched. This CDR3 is CASSLVQGALSYGYTF. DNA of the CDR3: TGTGCCAGCAGCTTAGTCCAGGGGGCGCTTAGCTATGGCTACACCTTC.

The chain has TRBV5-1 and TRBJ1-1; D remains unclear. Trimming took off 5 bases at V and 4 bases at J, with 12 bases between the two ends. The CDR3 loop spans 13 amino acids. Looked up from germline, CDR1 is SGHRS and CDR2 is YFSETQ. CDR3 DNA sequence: TGCGCCAGCAGTCAGGCTATGGGCACTGAAGCTTTCTTT. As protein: CASSQAMGTEAFF.

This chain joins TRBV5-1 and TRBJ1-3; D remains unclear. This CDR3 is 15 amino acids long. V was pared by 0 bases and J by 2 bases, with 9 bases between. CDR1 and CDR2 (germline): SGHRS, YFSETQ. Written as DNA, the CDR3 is TGCGCCAGCAGCTTGGAACGGTCAGCTGGAAACACCATATATTTT. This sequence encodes CASSLERSAGNTIYF.

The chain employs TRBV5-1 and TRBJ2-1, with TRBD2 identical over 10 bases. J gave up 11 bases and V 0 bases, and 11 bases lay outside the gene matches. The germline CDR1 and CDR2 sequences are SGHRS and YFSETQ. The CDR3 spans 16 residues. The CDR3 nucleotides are TGCGCCAGCAGCTTGGAGGGGCTAGCGGGAGACGGGAAGCAGTTCTTC. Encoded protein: CASSLEGLAGDGKQFF.

Written as DNA, the CDR3 is TGTGCCACCAGCAGAGGGACAGGGGGACAGCCCCAGCATTTT. This sequence encodes CATSRGTGGQPQHF. The V and J genes are TRBV15 and TRBJ1-5; TRBD1 matches at 10 bases. The J segment lost 7 bases and the V segment lost 1 base, leaving 1 base of the junction unmatched. Germline-derived CDR1 and CDR2 are LNHNV and YYDKDF (reference sequence). The CDR3 extends over 14 amino acids.

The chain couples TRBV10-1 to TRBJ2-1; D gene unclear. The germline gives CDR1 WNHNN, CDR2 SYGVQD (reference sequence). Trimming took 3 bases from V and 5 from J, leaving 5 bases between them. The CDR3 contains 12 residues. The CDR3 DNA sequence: TGCGCCAGCAGTGATAGTAACAATGAGCAGTTCTTC. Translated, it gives CASSDSNNEQFF.

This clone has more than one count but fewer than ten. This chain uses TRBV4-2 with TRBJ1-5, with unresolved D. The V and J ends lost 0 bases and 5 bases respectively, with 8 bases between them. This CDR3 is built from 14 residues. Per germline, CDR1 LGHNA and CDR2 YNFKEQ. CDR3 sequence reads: CASSQEIGDQPQHF. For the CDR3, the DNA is TGTGCCAGCAGCCAAGAGATCGGGGATCAGCCCCAGCATTTT.

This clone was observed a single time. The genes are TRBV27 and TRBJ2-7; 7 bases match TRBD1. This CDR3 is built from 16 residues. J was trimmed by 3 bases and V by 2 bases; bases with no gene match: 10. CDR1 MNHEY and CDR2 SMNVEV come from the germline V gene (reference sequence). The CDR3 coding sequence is TGTGCCAGCAGTTTAAGGCCCCGACAGGGCCTCTACGAGCAGTACTTC. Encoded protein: CASSLRPRQGLYEQYF.

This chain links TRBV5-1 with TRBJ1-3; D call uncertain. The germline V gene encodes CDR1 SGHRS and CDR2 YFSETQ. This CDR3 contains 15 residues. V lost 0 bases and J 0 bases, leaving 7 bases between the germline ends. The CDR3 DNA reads TGCGCCAGCAGCTTGGACGGCCGCTCTGGAAACACCATATATTTT. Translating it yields CASSLDGRSGNTIYF.

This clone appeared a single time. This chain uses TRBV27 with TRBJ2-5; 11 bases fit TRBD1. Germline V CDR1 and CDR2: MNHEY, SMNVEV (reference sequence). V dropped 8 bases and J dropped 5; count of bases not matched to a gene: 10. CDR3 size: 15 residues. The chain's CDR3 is CASCSGTGGRETQYF. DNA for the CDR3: TGTGCCAGCTGCTCCGGGACAGGGGGGAGGGAGACCCAGTACTTC.